The clone carrying this T cell receptor beta chain occurred a few times. This entry comes from a study of blood T cell repertoires in COVID-19. Study as a whole: Samples representing acute and convalescent COVID-19 were sourced from the United States, Italy and Spain.

Assay: immunoSEQ multiplex PCR; the TCRdb copy retains only in-frame clones and omits some. The repertoire holds some 120,000 clones, approximately 68% seen once, with approximately 2.1% in the top ten. V lost 3 bases and J 6 bases, leaving 18 bases between the germline ends. CDR3 length: 17 amino acids. Looked up from germline, CDR1 is MGHRA and CDR2 is YSYEKL. This sequence joins TRBV4-1 and TRBJ1-6; TRBD1 might be the D (5 bases). Sequencing used peripheral blood. This TCR derives from a woman in her seventies with acute or convalescent COVID-19. DNA of the CDR3: TGCGCCAGCAGCCAGGCGTTCCCGGGACTTACTAATTCACCCCTCCACTTT. It encodes CASSQAFPGLTNSPLHF.